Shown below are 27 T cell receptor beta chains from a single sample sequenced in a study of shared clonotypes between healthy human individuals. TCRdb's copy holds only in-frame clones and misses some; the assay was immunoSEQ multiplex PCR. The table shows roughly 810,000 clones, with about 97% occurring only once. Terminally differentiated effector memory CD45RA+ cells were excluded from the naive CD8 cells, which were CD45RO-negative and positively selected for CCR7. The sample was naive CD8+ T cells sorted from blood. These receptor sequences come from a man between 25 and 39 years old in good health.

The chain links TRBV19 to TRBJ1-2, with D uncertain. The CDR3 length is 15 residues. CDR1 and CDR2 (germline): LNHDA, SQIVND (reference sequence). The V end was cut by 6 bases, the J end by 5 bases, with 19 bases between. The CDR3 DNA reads TGTGCCAGTAGCCCGCGCGGGTGGGCGTATTATGGCTACACCTTC. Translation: CASSPRGWAYYGYTF. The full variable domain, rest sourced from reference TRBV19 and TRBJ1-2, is DGGITQSPKYLFRKEGQNVTLSCEQNLNHDAMYWYRQDPGQGLRLIYYSQIVNDFQKGDIAEGYSVSREKKESFPLTVTSAQKNPTAFYLCASSPRGWAYYGYTFGSGTRLTVV.

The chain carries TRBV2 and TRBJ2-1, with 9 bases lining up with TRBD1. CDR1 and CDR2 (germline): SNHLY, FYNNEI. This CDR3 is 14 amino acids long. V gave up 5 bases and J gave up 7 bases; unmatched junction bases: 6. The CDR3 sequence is CASSNGQGPNEQFF. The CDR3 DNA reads TGTGCCAGCAGTAATGGACAGGGGCCGAATGAGCAGTTCTTC. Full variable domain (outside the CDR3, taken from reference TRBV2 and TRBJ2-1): EPEVTQTPSHQVTQMGQEVILRCVPISNHLYFYWYRQILGQKVEFLVSFYNNEISEKSEIFDDQFSVERPDGSNFTLKIRSTKLEDSAMYFCASSNGQGPNEQFFGPGTRLTVL.

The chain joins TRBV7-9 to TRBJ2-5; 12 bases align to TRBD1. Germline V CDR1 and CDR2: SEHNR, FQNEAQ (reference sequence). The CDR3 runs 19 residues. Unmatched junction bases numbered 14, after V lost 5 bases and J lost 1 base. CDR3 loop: CASSHFPGTGGSIQETQYF. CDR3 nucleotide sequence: TGTGCCAGCAGCCATTTTCCCGGGACAGGGGGCTCCATCCAAGAGACCCAGTACTTC. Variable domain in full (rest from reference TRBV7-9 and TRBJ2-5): DTGVSQNPRHKITKRGQNVTFRCDPISEHNRLYWYRQTLGQGPEFLTYFQNEAQLEKSRLLSDRFSAERPKGSFSTLEIQRTEQGDSAMYLCASSHFPGTGGSIQETQYFGPGTRLLVL.

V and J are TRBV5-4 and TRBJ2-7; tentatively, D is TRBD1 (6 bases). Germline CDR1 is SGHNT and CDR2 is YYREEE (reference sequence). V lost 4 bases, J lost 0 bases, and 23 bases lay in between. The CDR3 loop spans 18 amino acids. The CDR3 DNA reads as TGTGCCAGCAGCCAATTCCCCCGACAGGTCGAACACTCCTACGAGCAGTACTTC. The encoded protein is CASSQFPRQVEHSYEQYF.

CDR3 sequence (DNA): TGTGCCAGCAGTTTACCTGGACTGTCCTACGAGCAGTACTTC. It codes for CASSLPGLSYEQYF. This chain joins TRBV28 and TRBJ2-7; TRBD2 might be the D (5 bases). Trimming removed 2 bases from V and 1 base from J, with 9 bases in between. From germline, CDR1 is MDHEN and CDR2 SYDVKM. This CDR3 spans 14 amino acids.

CDR3 sequence (DNA): TGTGCCAGCAGCATGGGACTAGCGGGGCAAGAGACCCAGTACTTC. Its protein is CASSMGLAGQETQYF. V is TRBV11-2 and J is TRBJ2-5; 13 bases are a match to TRBD2. V was clipped by 5 bases and J by 2 bases; unmatched bases: 2. This CDR3 has 15 amino acids. Per the germline V gene, CDR1 is SGHAT and CDR2 is FQNNGV.

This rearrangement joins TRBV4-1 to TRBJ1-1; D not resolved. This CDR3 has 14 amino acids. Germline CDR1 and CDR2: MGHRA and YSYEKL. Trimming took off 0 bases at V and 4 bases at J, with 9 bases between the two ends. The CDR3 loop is CASSQDLHFTEAFF. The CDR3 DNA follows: TGCGCCAGCAGCCAAGATCTTCATTTCACTGAAGCTTTCTTT.

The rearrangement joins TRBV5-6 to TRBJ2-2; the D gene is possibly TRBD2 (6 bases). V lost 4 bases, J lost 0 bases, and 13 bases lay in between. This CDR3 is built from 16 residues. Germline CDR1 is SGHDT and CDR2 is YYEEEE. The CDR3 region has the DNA TGTGCCAGCAGCGTTAGCGGCAGGACGAACACCGGGGAGCTGTTTTTT. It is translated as CASSVSGRTNTGELFF.

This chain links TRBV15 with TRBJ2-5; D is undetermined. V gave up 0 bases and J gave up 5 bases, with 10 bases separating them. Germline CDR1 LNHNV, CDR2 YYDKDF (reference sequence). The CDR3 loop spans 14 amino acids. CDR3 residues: CATSRDYSGETQYF. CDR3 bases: TGTGCCACCAGCAGAGATTATTCCGGGGAGACCCAGTACTTC.

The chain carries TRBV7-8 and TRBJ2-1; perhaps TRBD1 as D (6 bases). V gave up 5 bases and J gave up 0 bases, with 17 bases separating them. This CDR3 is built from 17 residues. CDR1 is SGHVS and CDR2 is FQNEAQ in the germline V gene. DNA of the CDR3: TGTGCCAGCAGCGACCAGGGGCGGACAAGCTCCTACAATGAGCAGTTCTTC. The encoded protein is CASSDQGRTSSYNEQFF. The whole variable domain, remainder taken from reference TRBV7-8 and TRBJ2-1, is GAGVSQSPRYKVAKRGQDVALRCDPISGHVSLFWYQQALGQGPEFLTYFQNEAQLDKSGLPSDRFFAERPEGSVSTLKIQRTQQEDSAVYLCASSDQGRTSSYNEQFFGPGTRLTVL.

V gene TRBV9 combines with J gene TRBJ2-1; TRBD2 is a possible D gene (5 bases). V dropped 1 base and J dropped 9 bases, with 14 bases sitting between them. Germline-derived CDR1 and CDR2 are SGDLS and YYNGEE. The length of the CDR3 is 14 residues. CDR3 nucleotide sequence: TGTGCCAGCAGCGTAAGCGGTCGGTGGGGTGAGCAGTTCTTC. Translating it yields CASSVSGRWGEQFF.

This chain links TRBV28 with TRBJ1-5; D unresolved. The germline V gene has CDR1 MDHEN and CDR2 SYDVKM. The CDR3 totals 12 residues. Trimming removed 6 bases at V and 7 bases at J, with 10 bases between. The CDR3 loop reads CASSQRQQPQHF. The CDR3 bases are TGTGCCAGCAGCCAGCGTCAGCAGCCCCAGCATTTT. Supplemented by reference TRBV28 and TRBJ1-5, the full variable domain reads DVKVTQSSRYLVKRTGEKVFLECVQDMDHENMFWYRQDPGLGLRLIYFSYDVKMKEKGDIPEGYSVSREKKERFSLILESASTNQTSMYLCASSQRQQPQHFGDGTRLSIL.

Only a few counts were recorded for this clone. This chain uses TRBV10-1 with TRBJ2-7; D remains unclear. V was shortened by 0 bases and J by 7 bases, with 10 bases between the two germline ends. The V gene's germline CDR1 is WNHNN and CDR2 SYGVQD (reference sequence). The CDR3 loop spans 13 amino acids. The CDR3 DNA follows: TGCGCCAGCAGTGAGTCGAACAGCCAGGAGCAGTACTTC. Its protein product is CASSESNSQEQYF.

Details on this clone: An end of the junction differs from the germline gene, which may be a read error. The CDR3 loop reads CSAEWDSAAFF. CDR3 bases: TGCAGCGCTGAATGGGATTCTGCCGCGTTCTTC. V is TRBV29-1 and J is TRBJ2-1; no firm D call. The germline CDR1 and CDR2 sequences are SQVTM and ANQGSEA. The CDR3 has 11 residues.

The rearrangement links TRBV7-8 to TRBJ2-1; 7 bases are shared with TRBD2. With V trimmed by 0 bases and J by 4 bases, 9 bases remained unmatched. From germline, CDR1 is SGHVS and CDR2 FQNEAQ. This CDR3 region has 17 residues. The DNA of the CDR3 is TGTGCCAGCAGCTTAGCGCCCGGCGGGAGTCAGTACAATGAGCAGTTCTTC. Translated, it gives CASSLAPGGSQYNEQFF.

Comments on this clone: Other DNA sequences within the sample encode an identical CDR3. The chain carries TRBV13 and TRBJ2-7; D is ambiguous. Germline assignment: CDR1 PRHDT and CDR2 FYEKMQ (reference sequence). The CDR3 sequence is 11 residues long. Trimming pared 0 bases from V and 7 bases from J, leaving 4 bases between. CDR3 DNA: TGTGCCAGCAGCTTAGGGGGAGAGCAGTACTTC. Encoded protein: CASSLGGEQYF.

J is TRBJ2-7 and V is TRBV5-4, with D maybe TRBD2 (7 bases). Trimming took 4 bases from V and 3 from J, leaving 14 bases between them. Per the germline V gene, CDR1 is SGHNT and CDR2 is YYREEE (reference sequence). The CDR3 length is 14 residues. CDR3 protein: CASSTGLGGYEQYF. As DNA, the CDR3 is TGTGCCAGCAGCACCGGACTAGGGGGCTACGAGCAGTACTTC.

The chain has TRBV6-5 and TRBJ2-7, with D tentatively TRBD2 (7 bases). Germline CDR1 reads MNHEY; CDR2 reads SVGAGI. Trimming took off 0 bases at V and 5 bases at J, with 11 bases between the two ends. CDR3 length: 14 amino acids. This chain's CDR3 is CASSYSRGGDEQYF. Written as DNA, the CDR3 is TGTGCCAGCAGTTACTCGAGAGGGGGGGACGAGCAGTACTTC.

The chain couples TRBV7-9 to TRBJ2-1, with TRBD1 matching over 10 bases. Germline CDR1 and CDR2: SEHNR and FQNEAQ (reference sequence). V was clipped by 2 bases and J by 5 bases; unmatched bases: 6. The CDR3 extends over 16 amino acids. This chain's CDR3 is CASSLKGTGVHNEQFF. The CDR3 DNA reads TGTGCCAGCAGCTTAAAAGGGACAGGGGTCCACAATGAGCAGTTCTTC. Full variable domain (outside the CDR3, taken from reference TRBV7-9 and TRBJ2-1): DTGVSQNPRHKITKRGQNVTFRCDPISEHNRLYWYRQTLGQGPEFLTYFQNEAQLEKSRLLSDRFSAERPKGSFSTLEIQRTEQGDSAMYLCASSLKGTGVHNEQFFGPGTRLTVL.

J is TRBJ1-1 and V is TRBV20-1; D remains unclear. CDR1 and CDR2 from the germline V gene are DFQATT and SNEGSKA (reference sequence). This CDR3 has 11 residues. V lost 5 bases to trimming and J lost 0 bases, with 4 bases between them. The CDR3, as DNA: TGCAGTGCTGCCCTGAACACTGAAGCTTTCTTT. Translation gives CSAALNTEAFF.

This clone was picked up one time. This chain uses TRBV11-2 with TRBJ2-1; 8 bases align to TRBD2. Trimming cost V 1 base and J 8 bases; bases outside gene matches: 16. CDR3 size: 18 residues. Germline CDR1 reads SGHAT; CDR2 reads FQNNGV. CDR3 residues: CASSLVPSGRMDKDEQFF. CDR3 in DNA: TGTGCCAGCAGCTTAGTACCAAGCGGGAGAATGGATAAAGATGAGCAGTTCTTC.

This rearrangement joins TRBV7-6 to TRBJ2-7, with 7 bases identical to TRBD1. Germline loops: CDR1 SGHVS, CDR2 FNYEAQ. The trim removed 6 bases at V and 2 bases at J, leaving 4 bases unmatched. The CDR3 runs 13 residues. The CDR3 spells CASREGAAYEQYF. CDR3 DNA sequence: TGTGCCAGCAGAGAGGGGGCCGCCTACGAGCAGTACTTC.

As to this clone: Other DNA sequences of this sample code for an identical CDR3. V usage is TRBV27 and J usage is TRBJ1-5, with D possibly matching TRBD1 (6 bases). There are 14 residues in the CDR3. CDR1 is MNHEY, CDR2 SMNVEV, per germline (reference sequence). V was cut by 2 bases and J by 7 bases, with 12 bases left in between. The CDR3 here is CASSLQGPLQPQHF. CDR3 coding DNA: TGTGCCAGCAGTTTACAGGGGCCTCTCCAGCCCCAGCATTTT.

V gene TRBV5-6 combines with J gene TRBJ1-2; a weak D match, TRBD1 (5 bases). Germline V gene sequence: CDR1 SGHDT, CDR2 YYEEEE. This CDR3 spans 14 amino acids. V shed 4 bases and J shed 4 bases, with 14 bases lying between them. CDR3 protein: CASSPFPGRYGYTF. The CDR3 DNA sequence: TGTGCCAGCAGCCCCTTCCCAGGGCGCTATGGCTACACCTTC.

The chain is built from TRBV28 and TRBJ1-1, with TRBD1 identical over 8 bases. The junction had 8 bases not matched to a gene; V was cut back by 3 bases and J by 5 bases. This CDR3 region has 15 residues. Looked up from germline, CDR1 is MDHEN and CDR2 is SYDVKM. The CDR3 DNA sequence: TGTGCCAGCAGTTTCCTCAGGGGGCGAGGGACTGAAGCTTTCTTT. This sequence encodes CASSFLRGRGTEAFF.

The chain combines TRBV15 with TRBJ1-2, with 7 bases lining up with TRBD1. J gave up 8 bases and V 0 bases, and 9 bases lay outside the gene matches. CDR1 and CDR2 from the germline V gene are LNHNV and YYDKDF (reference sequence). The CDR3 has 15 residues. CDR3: CATSRDQGGQNGYTF. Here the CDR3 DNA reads TGTGCCACCAGCAGAGATCAGGGGGGCCAGAACGGCTACACCTTC. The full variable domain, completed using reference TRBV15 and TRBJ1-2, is DAMVIQNPRYQVTQFGKPVTLSCSQTLNHNVMYWYQQKSSQAPKLLFHYYDKDFNNEADTPDNFQSRRPNTSFCFLDIRSPGLGDTAMYLCATSRDQGGQNGYTFGSGTRLTVV.

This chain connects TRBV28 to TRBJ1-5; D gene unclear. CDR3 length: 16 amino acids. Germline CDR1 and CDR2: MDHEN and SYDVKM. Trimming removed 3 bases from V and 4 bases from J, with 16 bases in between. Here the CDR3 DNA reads TGTGCCAGCAGTTTCGATCCCGACCTGGGGAATCAGCCCCAGCATTTT. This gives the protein CASSFDPDLGNQPQHF.